The subject of this entry is one TCR beta chain. The antigen is not known. The sample comes from a study of cytomegalovirus exposure and HLA in healthy donors. Study-level findings and limits: Trimming of TCR beta V- and J-genes showed a link, identified in a later analysis, to a missense DCLRE1C variant. Through in vitro validation, a few CMV-associated chains were shown to be specific for CMV antigens. Analyses of presence/absence relied on an assumption of roughly uniform sequencing depth across donors.

Germline CDR1 reads GTSNPN; CDR2 reads SVGIG (reference sequence). Trimming left V 1 base short and J 0 bases short, with 12 bases between. This CDR3 has 15 amino acids. PCR primers comprised 60 Vbeta and 13 Jbeta primers. As originally analysed: Later work found 65 million to 90 million unique TCR beta chains, with some 11 million shared. Data came from immunoSEQ multiplex PCR; TCRdb stores just in-frame clones and leaves some out. That table supplies the V and J calls and clone size; D and trimming were determined from the DNA. The sample yields roughly 110,000 clones, roughly 83% seen once. This receptor was identified in a woman younger than 30 in good health and CMV-seropositive. Sequenced material: PBMCs. This chain links TRBV30 with TRBJ2-5; D might be TRBD1 (6 bases). The CDR3 sequence: CAWSADRLYQETQYF. The CDR3 DNA reads as TGTGCCTGGAGTGCGGACAGATTGTACCAAGAGACCCAGTACTTC.